This TCR beta chain was recorded in a study of blood T cell repertoires in COVID-19. Study as a whole: The study drew acute and convalescent COVID-19 samples from the United States, Italy and Spain. The analysed material was cDNA or gDNA that came from T cells, B-cell-depleted T cells, or PBMCs.

This clone came up a few times. Study processing details: Estimation of nucleated cell counts was performed using reference gene primer amplification. The repertoire was sequenced with immunoSEQ multiplex PCR; TCRdb's copy has only in-frame clones and lacks some. That table supplies the V and J calls and clone size; D and trimming were determined from the DNA. The profile shows around 250,000 clones, less than 90% of them singletons. Sequenced input: peripheral blood. This sequence originates from a woman aged 40 to 50 who had recovered from COVID-19.

The chain's CDR3 is CATSRDRGGSDEQYF. CDR3 sequence (DNA): TGTGCCACCAGCAGAGATAGGGGGGGTAGCGACGAGCAGTACTTC. The chain is built from TRBV15 and TRBJ2-7, with D possibly TRBD2 on 7 matching bases. The V end lost 0 bases, the J end lost 5 bases, and 14 bases lay between the germline ends. Germline CDR1 and CDR2: LNHNV and YYDKDF (reference sequence). This CDR3 comprises 15 residues.